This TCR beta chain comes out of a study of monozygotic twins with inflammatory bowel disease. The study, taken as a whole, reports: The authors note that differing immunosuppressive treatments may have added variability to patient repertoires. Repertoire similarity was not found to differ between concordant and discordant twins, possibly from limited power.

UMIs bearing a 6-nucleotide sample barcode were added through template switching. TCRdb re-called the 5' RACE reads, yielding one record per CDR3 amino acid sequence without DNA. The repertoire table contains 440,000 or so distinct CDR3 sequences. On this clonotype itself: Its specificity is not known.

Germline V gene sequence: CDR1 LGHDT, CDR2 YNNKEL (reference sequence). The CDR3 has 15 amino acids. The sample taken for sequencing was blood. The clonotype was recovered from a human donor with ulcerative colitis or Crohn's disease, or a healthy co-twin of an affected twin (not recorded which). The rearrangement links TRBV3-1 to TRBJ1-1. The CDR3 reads CASSSSDASNTEAFF.